These 19 T cell receptor beta chains were sequenced from one sample in a study of blood T cell repertoires in COVID-19. Produced via immunoSEQ multiplex PCR; TCRdb's table is partial and in-frame only. The table has tens of thousands of clones, about 90% seen once. What was sequenced was peripheral blood. These receptors were taken from a human donor with active COVID-19. The donor label of this sample is uncertain.

CDR3 residues: CASYGGGLAGDNEQFF. In nucleotides, the CDR3 is TGCGCCAGCTATGGTGGGGGACTAGCGGGAGACAATGAGCAGTTCTTC. The J gene is TRBJ2-1, the V gene TRBV10-2; 14 bases fit TRBD2. The germline V gene has CDR1 WSHSY and CDR2 SAAADI. V trimming: 8 bases; J trimming: 5 bases; junction bases outside the gene matches: 8. This CDR3 is built from 16 residues.

The chain is built from TRBV19 and TRBJ2-5, with TRBD2 identical over 14 bases. This CDR3 has 15 amino acids. V shed 7 bases, J shed 3 bases, and the junction held 4 bases outside the gene matches. Germline CDR1 is LNHDA and CDR2 is SQIVND (reference sequence). DNA of the CDR3: TGTGCCAGTACCCCGACTAGCGGGAGGGAAGAGACCCAGTACTTC. Protein sequence: CASTPTSGREETQYF.

The V gene is TRBV9, the J gene TRBJ2-3; 7 bases line up with TRBD2. Per germline, CDR1 SGDLS and CDR2 YYNGEE. This CDR3 comprises 16 residues. Trimming cost V 4 bases and J 3 bases; bases outside gene matches: 11. CDR3 in DNA: TGTGCCAGCAGCCCACGACCAGCGGGGCTTACAGATACGCAGTATTTT. Translating gives CASSPRPAGLTDTQYF.

The chain has TRBV20-1 and TRBJ2-3, with D unclear. Trimming took 6 bases from V and 4 from J, leaving 5 bases between them. Germline loops: CDR1 DFQATT, CDR2 SNEGSKA (reference sequence). The CDR3 loop spans 10 amino acids. The CDR3 loop is CSALSDTQYF. CDR3 coding DNA: TGCAGTGCCCTGTCAGATACGCAGTATTTT.

The V gene is TRBV30, the J gene TRBJ1-1, with D uncertain. The V and J ends lost 3 bases and 11 bases respectively, with 16 bases between them. CDR1 is GTSNPN, CDR2 SVGIG, per germline (reference sequence). This CDR3 comprises 12 residues. CDR3 sequence: CAWRLADHYAFF. The DNA of the CDR3 is TGTGCCTGGAGGTTGGCAGACCACTACGCTTTCTTT. Together with reference TRBV30 and TRBJ1-1, the CDR3 gives the full variable domain: SQTIHQWPATLVQPVGSPLSLECTVEGTSNPNLYWYRQAAGRGLQLLFYSVGIGQISSEVPQNLSASRPQDRQFILSSKKLLLSDSGFYLCAWRLADHYAFFGQGTRLTVV.

The gene calls are TRBV5-6 and TRBJ1-5, with 7 positions matching TRBD1. CDR3 size: 18 residues. Looked up from germline, CDR1 is SGHDT and CDR2 is YYEEEE. J lost 0 bases, V lost 4 bases, and 13 bases had no gene match. The CDR3 bases are TGTGCCAGCAGCCTTCGGGCAACAGGGGTCAGTAGCAATCAGCCCCAGCATTTT. Residues: CASSLRATGVSSNQPQHF.

The CDR3 loop is CASSTWDKQSTEAFF. In DNA, the CDR3 is TGTGCCAGCAGTACGTGGGACAAGCAATCCACTGAAGCTTTCTTT. The J gene is TRBJ1-1, the V gene TRBV6-2 or TRBV6-3; maybe TRBD1 (6 bases). Germline V gene data show CDR1 as MNHEY and CDR2 as SVGEGT. CDR3 length: 15 amino acids. Trimming took off 5 bases at V and 4 bases at J, with 17 bases between the two ends.

This clone was seen only once. The chain is built from TRBV28 and TRBJ2-3; D gene ambiguous. The CDR3 contains 16 residues. V was trimmed by 4 bases and J by 0 bases, leaving 14 bases between them. Germline lookup yields CDR1 MDHEN and CDR2 SYDVKM. CDR3 DNA: TGTGCCAGCAGTTCGTCACGGAGCACTAGCACAGATACGCAGTATTTT. Encoded protein: CASSSSRSTSTDTQYF. Combining the CDR3 with reference TRBV28 and TRBJ2-3 gives the whole variable domain DVKVTQSSRYLVKRTGEKVFLECVQDMDHENMFWYRQDPGLGLRLIYFSYDVKMKEKGDIPEGYSVSREKKERFSLILESASTNQTSMYLCASSSSRSTSTDTQYFGPGTRLTVL.

The chain carries TRBV3-1 (or the pseudogene TRBV3-2) and TRBJ2-1; 13 nucleotides agree with TRBD2. V was pared by 4 bases and J by 5 bases, with 2 bases of the junction left unmatched. CDR3 size: 15 residues. Germline V lookup: CDR1 LGHDT, CDR2 YNNKEL (reference sequence). The CDR3 loop reads CASSRGTSGDNEQFF. CDR3 nucleotide sequence: TGTGCCAGCAGCCGTGGGACTAGCGGGGACAATGAGCAGTTCTTC.

This chain links TRBV10-3 with TRBJ2-1; 7 nucleotides agree with TRBD2. Per germline, CDR1 ENHRY and CDR2 SYGVKD. The CDR3 loop spans 13 amino acids. CDR3 protein: CANWAGAPHEQFF. Here the CDR3 DNA reads TGTGCTAATTGGGCGGGAGCCCCCCATGAGCAGTTCTTC.

The rearrangement uses TRBV2 and TRBJ2-1, with 15 bases that match TRBD2. This CDR3 region has 16 residues. V gave up 6 bases and J gave up 7 bases; unmatched junction bases: 7. Germline-derived CDR1 and CDR2 are SNHLY and FYNNEI. CDR3 sequence reads: CASRPGLAGGWNEQFF. In DNA, the CDR3 is TGTGCCAGCAGGCCGGGACTAGCGGGAGGATGGAATGAGCAGTTCTTC.

The rearrangement links TRBV28 to TRBJ1-2; 7 bases are a match to TRBD1. CDR3 length: 15 amino acids. Losses at the gene ends were 5 bases for V and 6 bases for J; bases not matched to a gene: 12. Germline values: CDR1 MDHEN, CDR2 SYDVKM. CDR3 residues: CASSILGQEPNGYTF. In DNA, the CDR3 is TGTGCCAGCAGTATACTAGGACAGGAGCCAAATGGCTACACCTTC.

This clone was detected only once. The chain employs TRBV7-8 and TRBJ2-7; TRBD1 matches 11 bases. Germline lookup yields CDR1 SGHVS and CDR2 FQNEAQ. V was clipped by 5 bases and J by 2 bases; unmatched bases: 8. This CDR3 spans 16 amino acids. In DNA, the CDR3 is TGTGCCAGCAGCAAAAGGACAGGGGGCGCGGCCTACGAGCAGTACTTC. As protein: CASSKRTGGAAYEQYF.

The V call is TRBV7-2, the J call TRBJ2-3; a possible D gene is TRBD1 (5 bases). CDR1 is SGHTA and CDR2 is FQGNSA in the germline V gene. This CDR3 is built from 14 residues. Trimming took 2 bases from V and 4 from J, leaving 10 bases between them. The DNA for the CDR3 is TGTGCCAGCAGCTTACAAGGGGAAGCAGATACGCAGTATTTT. Translating it yields CASSLQGEADTQYF.

This chain links TRBV7-3 with TRBJ2-1; D is undetermined. The CDR3 totals 13 residues. Trimming removed 2 bases at V and 7 bases at J, with 9 bases between. Germline V gene data show CDR1 as SGHTA and CDR2 as FQGTGA. CDR3 in DNA: TGTGCCAGCAGCTTATTAGCTACAAATGAGCAGTTCTTC. It codes for CASSLLATNEQFF.

This chain connects TRBV19 to TRBJ2-3; weak D call: TRBD1 (6 bases). V lost 10 bases and J lost 4, with 15 bases in between. The CDR3 totals 13 residues. CDR1 and CDR2 from the germline V gene are LNHDA and SQIVND (reference sequence). The CDR3 DNA reads as TGTGCCACCAGGGGAATGGGCGCAGATACGCAGTATTTT. Its protein product is CATRGMGADTQYF.

The sample holds one count of this clone. As DNA, the CDR3 is TGTGCCAGCAGTTACCCGGACAGGGCCCACGAGCAGTACTTC. It yields the protein CASSYPDRAHEQYF. The J gene is TRBJ2-7, the V gene TRBV6-2 or TRBV6-3, with 8 positions matching TRBD1. Germline V gene lookup returns CDR1 MNHEY and CDR2 SVGEGT. The CDR3 loop spans 14 amino acids. Trimming took 2 bases from V and 5 from J; bases not matched to a gene: 5.

The chain uses TRBV9 and TRBJ2-2, with D unresolved. The CDR3 totals 14 residues. Germline loops: CDR1 SGDLS, CDR2 YYNGEE. V was pared by 4 bases and J by 8 bases, with 15 bases between. The CDR3 sequence is CASSLERQRGELFF. Written as DNA, the CDR3 is TGTGCCAGCAGCCTCGAAAGACAAAGGGGGGAGCTGTTTTTT.

The chain carries TRBV29-1 and TRBJ1-1, with unresolved D. CDR3 size: 12 residues. Trimming removed 7 bases at V and 0 bases at J, with 9 bases between. Looked up from germline, CDR1 is SQVTM and CDR2 is ANQGSEA. This CDR3 is CSASRVNTEAFF. The CDR3 DNA reads TGCAGCGCGAGCCGTGTGAACACTGAAGCTTTCTTT.